Below are 24 T cell receptor beta chains sequenced from a single sample in a study of T-cell reconstitution after alpha-beta-depleted transplantation in children. Researchers prepared the TCRbeta library using unique molecular identifiers, the study reports. TCRdb independently ran MiXCR on the PCR reads; one entry per CDR3 protein. The sample lists a few hundred thousand distinct CDR3 sequences, 25% to 30% seen once, with about 35% in the top ten. The sample here was PBMCs, taken before TCRalphabeta/CD19-depleted stem cell transplant. The receptors originated from a boy younger than two with Wiskott-Aldrich syndrome, due to receive a stem cell transplant.

This clonotype showed up just a few times. The chain couples TRBV20-1 to TRBJ2-1, with TRBD2 matching over 16 bases. Germline CDR1 is DFQATT and CDR2 is SNEGSKA (reference sequence). The V segment lost 0 bases and the J segment 4 bases; nucleotides outside the gene matches: 3. This CDR3 region has 17 residues. CDR3 DNA sequence: TGCAGTGCTAGAGATCGGGGACTAGCGGGAGGGTACAATGAGCAGTTCTTC. Translated: CSARDRGLAGGYNEQFF.

This clonotype was detected a few times. J is TRBJ2-5 and V is TRBV5-1; TRBD1 or TRBD2 may be the D gene (6 bases each). Looked up from germline, CDR1 is SGHRS and CDR2 is YFSETQ. V was trimmed by 0 bases and J by 0 bases, leaving 24 bases between them. CDR3 length: 20 residues. The CDR3 here is CASSLAGRMPGHHDQETQYF. The CDR3 DNA follows: TGCGCCAGCAGCTTGGCCGGGAGAATGCCGGGACATCATGACCAAGAGACCCAGTACTTC. Drawing the rest from reference TRBV5-1 and TRBJ2-5, the complete variable domain is KAGVTQTPRYLIKTRGQQVTLSCSPISGHRSVSWYQQTPGQGLQFLFEYFSETQRNKGNFPGRFSGRQFSNSRSEMNVSTLELGDSALYLCASSLAGRMPGHHDQETQYFGPGTRLLVL.

This clonotype has a handful of counts. The chain uses TRBV5-6 and TRBJ2-1; the D gene is possibly TRBD2 (6 bases). Trimming pared 0 bases from V and 6 bases from J, leaving 22 bases between. This CDR3 has 18 residues. In germline, CDR1 is SGHDT, CDR2 YYEEEE. The chain's CDR3 is CASSLAHGLPRFINEQFF. The CDR3 nucleotides are TGTGCCAGCAGCTTGGCCCACGGACTACCCAGGTTTATCAATGAGCAGTTCTTC.

The rearrangement joins TRBV5-5 to TRBJ1-3, with D hard to call. The germline V and J ends were trimmed by 0 bases and 2 bases, with 9 bases remaining between them. This CDR3 has 15 residues. CDR1 and CDR2 from the germline V gene are SGHKS and YYEKEE (reference sequence). CDR3 nucleotides: TGTGCCAGCAGCTTGGTTATGACCCCTGGAAACACCATATATTTT. Protein sequence: CASSLVMTPGNTIYF.

The gene calls are TRBV5-1 and TRBJ2-7, with 7 bases matching TRBD1. CDR3 size: 13 residues. The germline CDR1 and CDR2 sequences are SGHRS and YFSETQ. V shed 4 bases and J 9 bases; nucleotides not matched to a gene: 10. The CDR3 DNA is TGCGCCAGCAGCCCTTCTTCCCGGGACAGGCAGTACTTC. Translating gives CASSPSSRDRQYF.

The chain couples TRBV5-1 to TRBJ1-5; D gene uncertain. CDR1 SGHRS and CDR2 YFSETQ come from the germline V gene. The CDR3 runs to 16 residues. The ends were cut back, 0 bases at V and 3 bases at J, with 13 bases in the middle. The CDR3 DNA is TGCGCCAGCAGCTTGGACGGAAACTACCTCAATCAGCCCCAGCATTTT. This codes for CASSLDGNYLNQPQHF.

This clonotype was seen just once. V is TRBV12-3 or TRBV12-4 and J is TRBJ2-2; 7 nucleotides agree with TRBD1. V trimming: 6 bases; J trimming: 9 bases; junction bases outside the gene matches: 19. The CDR3 runs 17 residues. CDR3 residues: CASSRFPPRGFHRELFF. The CDR3 region has the DNA TGTGCCAGCAGCCGTTTCCCTCCCAGGGGGTTCCACCGGGAGCTGTTTTTT.

The chain recombines TRBV28 with TRBJ2-4; TRBD1 aligns across 8 bases. Germline CDR1 MDHEN, CDR2 SYDVKM. Losses at the gene ends were 3 bases for V and 1 base for J; bases not matched to a gene: 5. CDR3 size: 16 residues. Written as DNA, the CDR3 is TGTGCCAGCAGTTTGACAGGGGAGCGGGCCAAAAACATTCAGTACTTC. Its protein product is CASSLTGERAKNIQYF. The full variable domain, rest sourced from reference TRBV28 and TRBJ2-4, is DVKVTQSSRYLVKRTGEKVFLECVQDMDHENMFWYRQDPGLGLRLIYFSYDVKMKEKGDIPEGYSVSREKKERFSLILESASTNQTSMYLCASSLTGERAKNIQYFGAGTRLSVL.

This clonotype occurred a few times. The rearrangement links TRBV3-1 to TRBJ1-1; D possibly corresponds to TRBD1 (6 bases). The CDR3 covers 12 residues. The germline V and J ends were trimmed by 1 base and 10 bases, with 10 bases remaining between them. Germline V gene data show CDR1 as LGHDT and CDR2 as YNNKEL (reference sequence). CDR3 loop: CASSQVGRGAFF. The CDR3, as DNA: TGTGCCAGCAGCCAAGTCGGCAGGGGAGCTTTCTTT.

In this sample, this clonotype turned up a few times. V gene TRBV15 combines with J gene TRBJ2-1; a possible D gene is TRBD2 (6 bases). The germline V gene has CDR1 LNHNV and CDR2 YYDKDF (reference sequence). The V end lost 5 bases, the J end lost 6 bases, and 17 bases lay between the germline ends. The CDR3 is 15 residues long. The CDR3, as DNA: TGTGCCACCAGCCCGGACTACTTTTTGGGCAATGAGCAGTTCTTC. Amino acid sequence: CATSPDYFLGNEQFF.

This chain uses TRBV3-1 with TRBJ2-4, with D possibly being TRBD2 (7 bases). The germline V gene has CDR1 LGHDT and CDR2 YNNKEL (reference sequence). Trimming cost V 0 bases and J 1 base, with 16 bases left between them. This CDR3 has 18 residues. As DNA, the CDR3 is TGTGCCAGCAGCCAAGATTGGGAGGGGGTCGTGGCCAAAAACATTCAGTACTTC. Encoded protein: CASSQDWEGVVAKNIQYF.

The chain couples TRBV11-2 to TRBJ1-1; the match to TRBD1 covers 7 bases. The CDR3 loop spans 15 amino acids. In germline, CDR1 is SGHAT, CDR2 FQNNGV. V was pared by 0 bases and J by 7 bases, with 8 bases of the junction left unmatched. In DNA, the CDR3 is TGTGCCAGCAGCTTAGAACCACAGGGGCCCTATGAAGCTTTCTTT. Translated, it gives CASSLEPQGPYEAFF.

The chain is built from TRBV25-1 and TRBJ1-2; 10 bases line up with TRBD1. CDR3 size: 17 residues. Germline V gene data show CDR1 as MGHDK and CDR2 as SYGVNS. V shed 4 bases, J shed 0 bases, and the junction held 8 bases outside the gene matches. CDR3 sequence (DNA): TGTGCCAGCAGTGCCGACAGGGGGCGAGGAACTAACTATGGCTACACCTTC. Its translation is CASSADRGRGTNYGYTF.

In its sample, this clonotype was seen a few times. The chain has TRBV3-1 and TRBJ2-1, with TRBD2 identical over 14 bases. The CDR3 runs to 14 residues. Germline CDR1 LGHDT, CDR2 YNNKEL (reference sequence). With V trimmed by 5 bases and J by 8 bases, 2 bases remained unmatched. This chain's CDR3 is CASSRLAGGDEQFF. CDR3 nucleotide sequence: TGTGCCAGCAGCAGACTAGCGGGAGGGGATGAGCAGTTCTTC.

This clonotype was seen only a few times. The chain couples TRBV5-1 to TRBJ2-1, with D tentatively TRBD1 or TRBD2 (7 bases each). The V and J ends lost 5 bases and 6 bases respectively, with 18 bases between them. This CDR3 region has 15 residues. CDR1 and CDR2 from the germline V gene are SGHRS and YFSETQ. CDR3 residues: CASSMQGEGANEQFF. The CDR3 nucleotides read TGCGCCAGCAGTATGCAGGGGGAGGGAGCCAATGAGCAGTTCTTC.

The CDR3: CASSPQSAGDTQYF. Written as DNA, the CDR3 is TGCGCCAGCAGCCCACAATCAGCGGGAGATACGCAGTATTTT. This chain joins TRBV5-1 and TRBJ2-3, with a weak D call TRBD2 (6 bases). The CDR3 totals 14 residues. The V end was cut by 4 bases, the J end by 5 bases, with 14 bases between. CDR1 and CDR2 from the germline V gene are SGHRS and YFSETQ. The complete variable domain, with remaining parts taken from reference TRBV5-1 and TRBJ2-3, reads KAGVTQTPRYLIKTRGQQVTLSCSPISGHRSVSWYQQTPGQGLQFLFEYFSETQRNKGNFPGRFSGRQFSNSRSEMNVSTLELGDSALYLCASSPQSAGDTQYFGPGTRLTVL.

V gene TRBV12-3 or TRBV12-4 combines with J gene TRBJ2-7; 7 nucleotides align to TRBD1. The trim removed 6 bases at V and 3 bases at J, leaving 8 bases unmatched. The CDR3 has 14 amino acids. This CDR3 reads CASSRQGARYEQYF. As DNA, the CDR3 is TGTGCCAGCAGCCGACAGGGTGCCCGCTACGAGCAGTACTTC.

The rearrangement links TRBV7-2 to TRBJ1-4; D gene ambiguous. Germline CDR1 SGHTA, CDR2 FQGNSA. Deletions cut 4 bases from V and 5 bases from J, with 14 bases between. The length of the CDR3 is 15 residues. The CDR3 protein is CASSSDRLLNEKLFF. CDR3 bases: TGTGCCAGCAGCTCGGACCGACTTTTAAATGAAAAACTGTTTTTT.

The chain carries TRBV7-2 and TRBJ2-7; 7 bases match TRBD2. The CDR3 loop spans 14 amino acids. The V and J ends lost 5 bases and 2 bases, in that order; junction bases with no gene match: 6. CDR1 is SGHTA, CDR2 FQGNSA, per germline. CDR3 DNA sequence: TGTGCCAGCAGCCCGGGAGGACCTCCCTACGAGCAGTACTTC. Residues: CASSPGGPPYEQYF.

The CDR3 nucleotides read TGCAGCGTTGCGGGGAGTCGCTCCTACAATGAGCAGTTCTTC. The encoded protein is CSVAGSRSYNEQFF. V gene TRBV29-1 combines with J gene TRBJ2-1, with TRBD2 as a possible D gene (5 bases). The CDR3 is 14 amino acids. Germline values: CDR1 SQVTM, CDR2 ANQGSEA. V shed 4 bases and J shed 0 bases, with 10 bases lying between them.

In this sample, this clonotype turned up a few times. The chain combines TRBV27 with TRBJ2-4, with 9 bases fitting TRBD2. CDR1 MNHEY and CDR2 SMNVEV come from the germline V gene (reference sequence). This CDR3 comprises 16 residues. With 6 bases clipped from V and 0 bases from J, the junction kept 6 bases outside the gene matches. DNA for the CDR3: TGTGCCAGCAGGGTTAGCGGGAGATTAGCCAAAAACATTCAGTACTTC. It codes for CASRVSGRLAKNIQYF.

V gene TRBV5-1 combines with J gene TRBJ1-5, with TRBD1 matching 9 bases. Germline CDR1 and CDR2: SGHRS and YFSETQ. This CDR3 spans 15 amino acids. After removal of 3 bases from V and 0 bases from J, the junction contained 1 base not matched to a gene. The chain's CDR3 is CASSSGQGSNQPQHF. The CDR3 DNA reads as TGCGCCAGCAGCTCGGGACAGGGTAGCAATCAGCCCCAGCATTTT.

This clonotype has only a few counts. This rearrangement joins TRBV10-3 to TRBJ2-2; D tentatively fits TRBD1 or TRBD2 (5 bases each). CDR1 is ENHRY and CDR2 is SYGVKD in the germline V gene. The CDR3 covers 14 residues. The ends were cut back, 10 bases at V and 0 bases at J, with 12 bases in the middle. CDR3 nucleotide sequence: TGTGCCACAGGGACGTATTCGAACACCGGGGAGCTGTTTTTT. Encoded protein: CATGTYSNTGELFF.

This clonotype was seen more than once but under ten times. This rearrangement joins TRBV20-1 to TRBJ2-3, with 12 bases fitting TRBD2. Germline lookup yields CDR1 DFQATT and CDR2 SNEGSKA (reference sequence). The CDR3 is 13 residues long. The J segment lost 6 bases and the V segment lost 6 bases, leaving 4 bases of the junction unmatched. CDR3 in DNA: TGCAGTGCCATACTAGCGGGAGGTGATACGCAGTATTTT. Its protein is CSAILAGGDTQYF.